This T cell receptor (beta chain) appears in the sequencing data of a study of PD-L1 blockade in urothelial cancer (dated by TCRdb to 2015 to 2018). Turning to the overall study: Every patient began therapy in the mid-2010s and was given atezolizumab 1,200 mg intravenously every 3 weeks. Somatic, immune and clinical correlates of response to PD-L1 blockade with atezolizumab in urothelial cancer were the focus of an exploratory multi-omic analysis. Patients had an ECOG performance status of 0 or 1 and had received between 0 and 3 prior chemotherapy regimens. Blood samples were analyzed 3 weeks after the start of treatment (second dose) and 6 weeks after the start of treatment. Over 28 patients had pretreatment blood TCR-seq, about 25 had at least one posttreatment blood collection, and about 25 had tumor TCR-seq. About nine tenths of the roughly 29 patients were males with bladder-origin urothelial cancer, and about 60% of the roughly 29 reported a prior smoking history. Durable clinical benefit was achieved by nine patients but not by the remaining 20. Pretreatment tumor samples, along with matched peripheral blood serially collected before and after atezolizumab treatment, were subjected to TCR sequencing. Blood samples yielded a median of about 150,000 T cells and 65,000 to 95,000 unique TCRs, with median clonality roughly 0.085. Durable clinical benefit was defined as a progression-free survival longer than 6 months, and TCR features were additionally tested against progression-free survival and overall survival. In the same patients, pretreatment tumors underwent whole exome sequencing and RNA sequencing in addition to TCR sequencing. Study-wide conclusions, independent of this receptor: Because the sample size was small (n of about 27) and many exploratory analyses were performed, the results are intended to be hypothesis-generating. Greater expansion of tumor-associated TCR clones in peripheral blood 3 weeks after the start of treatment was observed in patients with durable benefit (n ≈ 22, p = 0.022). A pretreatment peripheral blood TCR clonality below the median was linked to improved progression-free and overall survival.

This clone came up a few times. This receptor's antigen is unknown. No base quality values were provided; no much bigger clone lies one nucleotide off. From a lookup of the germline V gene, CDR1 and CDR2 are MNHEY and SVGAGI. V ends up 2 bases short and J 8 bases short, with an unmatched junction base count of 11. The CDR3 holds 16 amino acids from the cysteine to the phenylalanine. Only CDR3 DNA remains: 48 bases, in frame from the first base. Each PCR received spiked-in synthetic TCR analog templates so that absolute template abundance could be estimated from read counts. The immunoSEQ assay was used to amplify TCRbeta CDR3 regions from genomic DNA with bias-controlled V and J gene primers. Sequencing of rearranged TCRbeta segments was done at approximately 20X coverage. As for how the authors treated the data: Clustering was used to correct sequencing errors, and CDR3s were annotated against IMGT to assign V, D and J genes. Out-of-frame and stop-codon sequences were excluded, and only productive TCRbeta rearrangements were used in downstream analyses. Clonality was calculated as one minus the Shannon entropy normalized by the log of the number of unique productive sequences. Fisher's exact test with Benjamini-Hochberg correction, at a threshold of adjusted p below 0.01, was used to find clones that differed between time points or between blood and tumor. TCRdb re-hosts the immuneACCESS table, in-frame sequences only. Its copies lack some clones; in the studies checked, an unresolved V gene accounts for under half of them, and the cause for the rest is not known. D and trimming come from the DNA, and the V and J calls and clone size come from that table. The sample table lists approximately 47,000 clones, 80% to 85% of them with a count of one. The top ten clones comprise roughly 1.9% of the sample.

This specimen's time point label, per the study, means: pretreatment peripheral blood. The cohort comprised 30 or so patients with locally advanced or metastatic urothelial carcinoma treated at Memorial Sloan Kettering on a trial protocol. Peripheral blood mononuclear cells were collected from each patient pretreatment and during treatment, giving between 1 and 8 total time points per patient. The Qiagen DNeasy Blood extraction kit was used to purify genomic DNA from total PBMCs and from tumor samples. Collected pretreatment and during treatment, PBMCs were isolated and stored as previously described.

The sample consisted of PBMCs, taken around atezolizumab (anti-PD-L1) treatment. The clonotype was recovered from a man aged 45-65 years with urothelial cancer. This receptor chain uses TRBV6-5 and TRBJ2-1; 8 central bases correspond to TRBD1. In nucleotides, the sequence is TGTGCCAGCAGTTACGGCCGGGACAGGCGGGGATATGAGCAGTTCTTC. Its product reads: CASSYGRDRRGYEQFF.